This TCR beta chain was sequenced during a study of T cell repertoires in cytomegalovirus infection. TCRdb analysed the reads with MiXCR anew, one entry per CDR3 protein. The repertoire holds approximately 140,000 distinct CDR3 sequences, about 6.3% seen once, with roughly 17% in the top ten. This clonotype was counted many times. Trimming pared 0 bases from V and 1 base from J, leaving 0 bases between. The V gene's germline CDR1 is LNHNV and CDR2 YYDKDF (reference sequence). CDR3 length: 12 amino acids. This sequence originates from a human donor in good health (CMV status not recorded). Some clones in this sample may be carry-over from other donors' samples. The specimen sequenced was PBMCs. The chain has TRBV15 and TRBJ1-2; D gene ambiguous. CDR3 residues: CATSRDNYGYTF. In nucleotides, the CDR3 is TGTGCCACCAGCAGAGATAACTATGGCTACACCTTC.